This T cell receptor beta chain emerged from a study of blood T cell repertoires in COVID-19. Across the study: The United States, Italy and Spain provided the acute and convalescent COVID-19 samples.

The repertoire was sequenced with immunoSEQ multiplex PCR; TCRdb's copy has only in-frame clones and lacks some. The sample yields 250,000 to 300,000 clones, more than 75% seen once. Germline CDR1 MNHEY, CDR2 SMNVEV (reference sequence). The V gene lost 0 bases and the J gene lost 0 bases, with 9 bases spanning the gap. The CDR3 loop spans 15 amino acids. The sample consisted of PBMCs or T cells enriched from blood (not recorded which). The rearrangement joins TRBV27 to TRBJ2-7; D possibly corresponds to TRBD2 (5 bases). This TCR was recovered from a woman aged 55-69 years in a cohort exposed to, infected with or recovered from COVID-19 (not recorded which). This CDR3 is CASSLSLVSSYEQYF. CDR3 sequence (DNA): TGTGCCAGCAGTTTATCACTAGTGAGCTCCTACGAGCAGTACTTC.